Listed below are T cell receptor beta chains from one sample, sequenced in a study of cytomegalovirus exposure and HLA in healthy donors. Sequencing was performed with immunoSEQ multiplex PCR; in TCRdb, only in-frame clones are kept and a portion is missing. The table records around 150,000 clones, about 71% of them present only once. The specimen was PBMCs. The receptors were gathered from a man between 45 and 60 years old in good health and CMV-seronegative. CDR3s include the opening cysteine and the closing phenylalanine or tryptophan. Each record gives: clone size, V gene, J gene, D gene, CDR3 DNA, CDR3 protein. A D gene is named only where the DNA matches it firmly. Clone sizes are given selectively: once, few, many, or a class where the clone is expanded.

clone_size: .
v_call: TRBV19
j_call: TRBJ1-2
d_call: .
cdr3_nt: TGTGCCAGTATGACAGCTAACTATGGCTACACCTTC
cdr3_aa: CASMTANYGYTF

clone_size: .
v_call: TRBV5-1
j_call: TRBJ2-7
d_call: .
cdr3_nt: TGCGCCAGCAGCTTGGGGGGCTTGCTCTACGAGCAGTACTTC
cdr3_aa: CASSLGGLLYEQYF

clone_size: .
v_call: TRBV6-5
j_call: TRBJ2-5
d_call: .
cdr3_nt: TGTGCCAGCAGTTACTCGATTGGGGCCGGGGGGACCCAGTACTTC
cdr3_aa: CASSYSIGAGGTQYF

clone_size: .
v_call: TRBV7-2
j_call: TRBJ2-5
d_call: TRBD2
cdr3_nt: TGTGCCAGCAGCTTAGTAGTGACGGGGGGGCCGATCCAAGAGACCCAGTACTTC
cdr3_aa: CASSLVVTGGPIQETQYF

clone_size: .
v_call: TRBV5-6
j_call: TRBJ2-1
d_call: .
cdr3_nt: TGTGCCAGCAGCTTGGCCTTACTGAGCTCCTACAATGAGCAGTTCTTC
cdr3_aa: CASSLALLSSYNEQFF

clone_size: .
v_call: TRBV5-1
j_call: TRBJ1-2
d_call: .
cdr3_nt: TGCGCCAGCAGCTTGGGGATAGGGAGCACGTTTGACTATGGCTACACCTTC
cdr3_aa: CASSLGIGSTFDYGYTF

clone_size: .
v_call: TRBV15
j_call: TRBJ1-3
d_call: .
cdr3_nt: TGTGCCACCAGCAGTGGGGGGGCGCAGGGGAGAGGACACACCATATATTTT
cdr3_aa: CATSSGGAQGRGHTIYF

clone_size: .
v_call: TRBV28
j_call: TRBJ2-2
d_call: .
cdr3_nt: TGTGCCAGCAGTCTTCCCGGACACCTGAACACCGGGGAGCTGTTTTTT
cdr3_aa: CASSLPGHLNTGELFF

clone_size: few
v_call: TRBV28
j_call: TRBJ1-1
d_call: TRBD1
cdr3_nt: TGTGCCAGCAGGAGGGGGGGACAGGGGAACACTGAAGCTTTCTTT
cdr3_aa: CASRRGGQGNTEAFF

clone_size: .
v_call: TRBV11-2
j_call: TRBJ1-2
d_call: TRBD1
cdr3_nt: TGTGCCAGCAGCTTAGGATACGGGACAGGGGGCTATGGCTACACCTTC
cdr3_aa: CASSLGYGTGGYGYTF

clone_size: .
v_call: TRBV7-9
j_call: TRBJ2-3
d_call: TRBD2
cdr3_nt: TGTGCCAGCAGCCCAGGGACTAGCGGGGGCAGGGCAGATACGCAGTATTTT
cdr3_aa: CASSPGTSGGRADTQYF

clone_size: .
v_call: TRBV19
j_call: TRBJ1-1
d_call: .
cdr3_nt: TGTGCCAGTATTTCAAACAGGTTTGCGATGAACACTGAAGCTTTCTTT
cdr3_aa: CASISNRFAMNTEAFF

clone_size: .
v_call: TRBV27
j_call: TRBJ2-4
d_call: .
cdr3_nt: TGTGCCAGCAGTTTATGGGGCCCGTTTAGAGCCAAAAACATTCAGTACTTC
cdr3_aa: CASSLWGPFRAKNIQYF

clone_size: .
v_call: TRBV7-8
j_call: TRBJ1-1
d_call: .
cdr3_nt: TGTGCCAGCAGCAAAGGGGGAACTGAAGCTTTCTTT
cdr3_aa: CASSKGGTEAFF

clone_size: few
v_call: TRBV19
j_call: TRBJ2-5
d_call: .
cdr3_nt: TGTGCCAGTAGTATCGGAAGTATCGCGGGAGAGACCCAGTACTTC
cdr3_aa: CASSIGSIAGETQYF

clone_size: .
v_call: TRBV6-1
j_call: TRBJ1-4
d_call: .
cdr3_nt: TGTGCCAGCACCTTTACAGGGTATAATGAAAAACTGTTTTTT
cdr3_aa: CASTFTGYNEKLFF

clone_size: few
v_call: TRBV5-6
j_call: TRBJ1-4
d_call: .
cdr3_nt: TGTGCCAGCAGCTTGGATTTGGCTGCAACTAATGAAAAACTGTTTTTT
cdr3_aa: CASSLDLAATNEKLFF

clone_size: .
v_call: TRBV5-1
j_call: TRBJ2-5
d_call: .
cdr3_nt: TGCGCCAGCAGCTTGGCCGGGGGGCCCGGGCAAGAGACCCAGTACTTC
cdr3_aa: CASSLAGGPGQETQYF

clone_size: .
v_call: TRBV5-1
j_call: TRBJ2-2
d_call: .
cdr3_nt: TGCGCCAGCAGCTTGGCCACGGGTAACGGGGAGCTGTTTTTT
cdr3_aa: CASSLATGNGELFF

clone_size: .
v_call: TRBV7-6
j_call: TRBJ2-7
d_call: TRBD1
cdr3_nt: TGTGCCAGCAGCCGGACAGGGGAACCCTACGAGCAGTACTTC
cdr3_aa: CASSRTGEPYEQYF

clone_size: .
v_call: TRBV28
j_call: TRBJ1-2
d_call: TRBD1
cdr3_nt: TGTGCCAGCAGTTTACCATTGGACAGGGGGGGTCATGGCTACACCTTC
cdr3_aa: CASSLPLDRGGHGYTF

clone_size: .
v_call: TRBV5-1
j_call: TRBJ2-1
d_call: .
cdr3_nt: TGCGCCAGCAGCTTGGTGGGGTTTGGACAATATGAGCAGTTCTTC
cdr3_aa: CASSLVGFGQYEQFF

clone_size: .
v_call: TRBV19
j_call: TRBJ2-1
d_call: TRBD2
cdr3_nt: TGTGCCAGTAGTATCCCCAGGCGGGGGTCTCGCTACAATGAGCAGTTCTTC
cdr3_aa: CASSIPRRGSRYNEQFF

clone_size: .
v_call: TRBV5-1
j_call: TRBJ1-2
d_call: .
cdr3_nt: TGCGCCAGCAGCCTCCTCCGGGAACACCCCCCTGGCTACACCTTC
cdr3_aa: CASSLLREHPPGYTF

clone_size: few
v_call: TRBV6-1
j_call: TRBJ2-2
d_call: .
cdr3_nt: TGTGCCAGACAGGGGAACACCGGGGAGCTGTTTTTT
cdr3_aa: CARQGNTGELFF

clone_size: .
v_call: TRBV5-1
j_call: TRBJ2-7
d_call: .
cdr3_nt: TGCGCCAGCAGCTTGAATCCAGGGTTATCCTACGAGCAGTACTTC
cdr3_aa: CASSLNPGLSYEQYF

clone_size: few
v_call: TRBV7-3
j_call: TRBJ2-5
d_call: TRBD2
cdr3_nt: TGTGCCAGCAGCCCGGGACTAGCGGGGGGGGAGACCCAGTACTTC
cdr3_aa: CASSPGLAGGETQYF

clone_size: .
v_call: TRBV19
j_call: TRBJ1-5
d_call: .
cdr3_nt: TGTGCCAGTAGCCCGTATAGCAATCAGCCCCAGCATTTT
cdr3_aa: CASSPYSNQPQHF

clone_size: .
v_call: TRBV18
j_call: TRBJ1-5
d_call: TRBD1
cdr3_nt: TGTGCCAGCTCGCCTGGGACAGTCAATAGCAATCAGCCCCAGCATTTT
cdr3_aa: CASSPGTVNSNQPQHF

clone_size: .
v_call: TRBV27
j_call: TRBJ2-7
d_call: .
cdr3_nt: TGTGCCAGCAGTTTGGTGGGGGCCCAGGCCGAGCAGTACTTC
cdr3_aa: CASSLVGAQAEQYF

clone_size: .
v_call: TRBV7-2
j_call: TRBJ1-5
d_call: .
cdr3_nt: TGTGCCAGCAGCCCCGAGGGAGGCGGGCCCCAGCATTTT
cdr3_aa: CASSPEGGGPQHF

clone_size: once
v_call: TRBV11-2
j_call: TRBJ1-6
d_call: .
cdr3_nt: TGTGCCAGCAGCTTCCTACAGGGAAATTCACCCCTCCACTTT
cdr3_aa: CASSFLQGNSPLHF

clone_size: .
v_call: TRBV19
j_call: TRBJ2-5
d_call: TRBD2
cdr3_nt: TGTGCCAGTAGCTCTAGCGGGGTAAGAGAGACCCAGTACTTC
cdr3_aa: CASSSSGVRETQYF

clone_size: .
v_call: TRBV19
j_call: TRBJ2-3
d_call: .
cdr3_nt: TGTGCCAGTAGGCCGACCAGGACAGCTAGCACAGATACGCAGTATTTT
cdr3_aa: CASRPTRTASTDTQYF

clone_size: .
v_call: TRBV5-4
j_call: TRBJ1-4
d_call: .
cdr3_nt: TGTGCCAGCAGCTTGGACCTCGGAGCGGCTAATGAAAAACTGTTTTTT
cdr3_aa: CASSLDLGAANEKLFF

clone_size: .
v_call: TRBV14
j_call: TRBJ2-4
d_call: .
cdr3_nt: TGTGCCAGCAGCACAGGTTCCGAAAACATTCAGTACTTC
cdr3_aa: CASSTGSENIQYF

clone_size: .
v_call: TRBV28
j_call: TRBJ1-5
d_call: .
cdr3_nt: TGTGCCAGCAGGGGGGGTTCGGGCAATCAGCCCCAGCATTTT
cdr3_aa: CASRGGSGNQPQHF

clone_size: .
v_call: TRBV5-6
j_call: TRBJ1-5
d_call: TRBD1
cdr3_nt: TGTGCCAGCAGCCTGGACAGGGCAAACAATCAGCCCCAGCATTTT
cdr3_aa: CASSLDRANNQPQHF

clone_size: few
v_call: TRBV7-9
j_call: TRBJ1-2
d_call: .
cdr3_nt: TGTGCCAGCAGCTCCAGCGGAGGGATCGTCTATGGCTACACCTTC
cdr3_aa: CASSSSGGIVYGYTF

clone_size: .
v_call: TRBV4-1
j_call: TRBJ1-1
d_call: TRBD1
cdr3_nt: TGCGCCAGCAGCCACATGCCCGGACAGGGTGCTTTCCAGGACCCTGAAGCTTTCTTT
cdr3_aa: CASSHMPGQGAFQDPEAFF

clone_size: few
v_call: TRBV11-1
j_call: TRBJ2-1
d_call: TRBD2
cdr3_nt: TGTGCCAGCAGCAGGGACTTGGGAGGGACCTTTGGCGGTGAGCAGTTCTTC
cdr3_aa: CASSRDLGGTFGGEQFF

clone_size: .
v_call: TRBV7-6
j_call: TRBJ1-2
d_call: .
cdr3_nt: TGTGCCAGCAGCCCAGAAAGCCTGTCAGGGAATGGCTACACCTTC
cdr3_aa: CASSPESLSGNGYTF

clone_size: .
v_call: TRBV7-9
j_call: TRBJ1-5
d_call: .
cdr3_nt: TGTGCCAGCAAACAGGGTGGGCAGCCCCAGCATTTT
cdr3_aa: CASKQGGQPQHF

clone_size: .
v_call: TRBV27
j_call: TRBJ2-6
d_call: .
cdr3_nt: TGTGCCAGCAGTTTGGGGCTTGGGGCCAACGTCCTGACTTTC
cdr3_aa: CASSLGLGANVLTF

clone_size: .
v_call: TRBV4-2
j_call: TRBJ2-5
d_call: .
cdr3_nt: TGTGCCAGCAGCCAAGCTAGCCAAGAGACCCAGTACTTC
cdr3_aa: CASSQASQETQYF

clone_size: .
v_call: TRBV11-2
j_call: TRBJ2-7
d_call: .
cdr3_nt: TGTGCCAGCAGCTTCCCCCGAGGGAGCTCCTACGAGCAGTACTTC
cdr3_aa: CASSFPRGSSYEQYF

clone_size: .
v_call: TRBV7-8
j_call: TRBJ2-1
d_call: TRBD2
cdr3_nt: TGTGCCAGCAGCTTAGTGTGGGGGGGAGACAATGAGCAGTTCTTC
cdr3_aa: CASSLVWGGDNEQFF

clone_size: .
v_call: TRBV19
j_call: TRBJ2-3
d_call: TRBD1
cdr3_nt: TGTGCCAGTAGTGGTGGACAGGGGGCGGATACGCAGTATTTT
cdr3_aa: CASSGGQGADTQYF

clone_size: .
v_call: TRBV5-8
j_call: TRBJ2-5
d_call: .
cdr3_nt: TGTGCCAGCAGCTTGGCCAGACTGATCCAAGAGACCCAGTACTTC
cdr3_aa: CASSLARLIQETQYF

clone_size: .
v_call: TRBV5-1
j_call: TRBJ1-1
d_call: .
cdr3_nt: TGCGCCAGCAGCTTGGTCCCAGAGAACACTGAAGCTTTCTTT
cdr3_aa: CASSLVPENTEAFF

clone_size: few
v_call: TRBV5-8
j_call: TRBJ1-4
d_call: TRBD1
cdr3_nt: TGTGCCAGCAGCCCGGGACAGCTCCGGCTTAATGAAAAACTGTTTTTT
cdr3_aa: CASSPGQLRLNEKLFF

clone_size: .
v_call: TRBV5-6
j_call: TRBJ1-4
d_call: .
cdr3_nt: TGTGCCAGCAGCGCACGCGGACAGTTCTTTAAACTGTTTTTT
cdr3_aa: CASSARGQFFKLFF

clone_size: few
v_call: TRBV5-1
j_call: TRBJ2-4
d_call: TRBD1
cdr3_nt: TGCGCCAGCAGCTCTGGACAGGGTCTAGCCAAAAACATTCAGTACTTC
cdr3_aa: CASSSGQGLAKNIQYF

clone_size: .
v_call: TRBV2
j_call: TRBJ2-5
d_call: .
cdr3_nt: TGTGCCAGCATGGGGAACAGAAGGGAGGAGACCCAGTACTTC
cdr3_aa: CASMGNRREETQYF

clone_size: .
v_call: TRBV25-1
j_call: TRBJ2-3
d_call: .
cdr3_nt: TGTGCCAGCAGTAATCCCTACAGTGGGGATACGCAGTATTTT
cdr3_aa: CASSNPYSGDTQYF

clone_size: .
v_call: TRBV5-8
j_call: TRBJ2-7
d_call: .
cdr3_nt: TGTGCCAGCAGCCTCCCGGGACACCCCTACGAGCAGTACTTC
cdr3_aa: CASSLPGHPYEQYF

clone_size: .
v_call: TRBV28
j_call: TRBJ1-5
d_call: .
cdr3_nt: TGTGCCAGCAGTAGACAGGTCTATAGCAATCAGCCCCAGCATTTT
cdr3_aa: CASSRQVYSNQPQHF